Below are 13 T cell receptor beta chains sequenced from a single sample in a study of monozygotic twins with inflammatory bowel disease. TCRdb reanalyzed the 5' RACE reads and collapses them to one entry per CDR3 protein, without DNA. This table lists over 35,000 distinct CDR3 sequences. Sequencing was carried out using blood. These receptors all come from a human donor with ulcerative colitis or Crohn's disease, or a healthy co-twin of an affected twin (not recorded which).

This sequence joins TRBV20-1 and TRBJ2-3; TCRdb proposes TRBD1, but this gene call is untestable without DNA. CDR3 size: 14 residues. Germline CDR1 and CDR2: DFQATT and SNEGSKA (reference sequence). The chain's CDR3 is CSARVTGNTDTQYF.

The chain uses TRBV19 and TRBJ2-1; TCRdb picks TRBD1, but there is no DNA to check that call. CDR3 size: 14 residues. CDR1 is LNHDA, CDR2 SQIVND, per germline (reference sequence). CDR3 protein: CASVQVGERREQFF.

V gene TRBV10-3 combines with J gene TRBJ1-1. CDR1 is ENHRY and CDR2 is SYGVKD in the germline V gene. The CDR3 is 14 residues long. CDR3 in amino acids: CAISEFPGLTGAFF.

The chain has TRBV2 and TRBJ2-7; the TCRdb D gene call, TRBD1, has no DNA to confirm it. Germline V gives CDR1 SNHLY, CDR2 FYNNEI. The CDR3 is 14 residues long. This CDR3 is CASSESGGRYEQYF.

The rearrangement uses TRBV18 and TRBJ2-7; TCRdb's D call, TRBD2, is unchecked because there is no DNA. This CDR3 has 14 residues. The germline CDR1 and CDR2 sequences are KGHSH and LQKENI. CDR3 sequence: CASSPEGGLFEQYF.

This chain connects TRBV5-6 to TRBJ2-2; TCRdb's D call, TRBD1, is unchecked because there is no DNA. CDR1 and CDR2 from the germline V gene are SGHDT and YYEEEE. The CDR3 loop spans 14 amino acids. This CDR3 reads CASSRDRSGGELFF.

The rearrangement uses TRBV29-1 and TRBJ2-5; TCRdb outputs TRBD1, but without DNA this stays unchecked. Germline assignment: CDR1 SQVTM and CDR2 ANQGSEA. The length of the CDR3 is 15 residues. CDR3 residues: CSVKPTRVPSEDQYF.

V and J are TRBV7-9 and TRBJ2-7; the D call from TCRdb, TRBD1, cannot be confirmed without DNA. The CDR3 length is 14 residues. CDR1 is SEHNR, CDR2 FQNEAQ, per germline (reference sequence). CDR3 protein: CASSSQGQPYEQYF. Together with reference TRBV7-9 and TRBJ2-7, the CDR3 gives the full variable domain: DTGVSQNPRHKITKRGQNVTFRCDPISEHNRLYWYRQTLGQGPEFLTYFQNEAQLEKSRLLSDRFSAERPKGSFSTLEIQRTEQGDSAMYLCASSSQGQPYEQYFGPGTRLTVT.

V gene TRBV27 combines with J gene TRBJ1-1; TCRdb's assignment of TRBD1 cannot be checked, as there is no DNA. The CDR3 has 13 amino acids. Per germline, CDR1 MNHEY and CDR2 SMNVEV (reference sequence). CDR3 residues: CASSSQGNTEAFF.

This chain links TRBV4-2 with TRBJ1-6; the TCRdb call, TRBD1, lacks DNA for checking. The CDR3 loop spans 16 amino acids. Germline-derived CDR1 and CDR2 are LGHNA and YNFKEQ. CDR3 in amino acids: CASSQERTGGNSPLHF.

V and J are TRBV20-1 and TRBJ1-2. The CDR3 is made up of 13 amino acids. Germline V gene sequence: CDR1 DFQATT, CDR2 SNEGSKA (reference sequence). The CDR3 sequence is CSARATFNLGYTF.

J is TRBJ2-5 and V is TRBV29-1; as DNA is missing, the TRBD1 call by TCRdb cannot be tested. Germline V gives CDR1 SQVTM, CDR2 ANQGSEA. The CDR3 has 16 amino acids. CDR3 protein: CSTGSWDQLNQETQYF.

The chain links TRBV5-1 to TRBJ1-1; the TRBD1 assignment by TCRdb is unverifiable without DNA. This CDR3 region has 15 residues. Per germline, CDR1 SGHRS and CDR2 YFSETQ. The CDR3: CASSTSGQSNTEAFF.